This is a list of T cell receptor beta chains from one sample in a study of blood T cell repertoires in COVID-19. The protocol was immunoSEQ multiplex PCR, while the TCRdb copy is restricted to in-frame clones and leaves out a portion. The data hold 200,000 to 250,000 clones, with 70% to 85% observed a single time. The material sequenced was PBMCs or T cells enriched from blood (not recorded which). These TCRs come from a woman aged 55-75 years who had recovered from COVID-19. CDR3s include the opening cysteine and the closing phenylalanine or tryptophan. D genes are given only for firm matches. Size tells how often a clone was seen (once, few, many) or the class of an expanded clone, and some rows leave it out.

NA,TRBV5-1,NA,TRBJ2-3,CASSLESFTDTQYF,TGCGCCAGCAGCTTGGAATCATTCACAGATACGCAGTATTTT
NA,TRBV5-5,TRBD1,TRBJ1-1,CASSLVAGGKTEAFF,TGTGCCAGCAGCTTGGTGGCAGGGGGGAAGACTGAAGCTTTCTTT
NA,TRBV7-3,TRBD1,TRBJ1-6,CASSLRGQGESPLHF,TGTGCCAGCAGCTTACGCGGACAGGGGGAATCACCCCTCCACTTT
NA,TRBV7-2,NA,TRBJ2-1,CASSLNPGLRYEQFF,TGTGCCAGCAGCTTAAACCCTGGACTCCGTTATGAGCAGTTCTTC
NA,TRBV30,TRBD1,TRBJ2-1,CAWKRTGIDEQFF,TGTGCCTGGAAGAGGACAGGGATCGATGAGCAGTTCTTC
NA,TRBV5-4,NA,TRBJ1-2,CASSLDSPRDYGYTF,TGTGCCAGCAGCTTGGACTCCCCCCGTGACTATGGCTACACCTTC
NA,TRBV11-2,TRBD1,TRBJ2-7,CASSITGQGPYEQYF,TGTGCCAGCAGCATAACGGGACAGGGACCCTACGAGCAGTACTTC
NA,TRBV5-1,TRBD1,TRBJ2-5,CASSLGQGRETQYF,TGCGCCAGCAGCTTGGGACAGGGTAGGGAGACCCAGTACTTC
NA,TRBV5-1,TRBD2,TRBJ2-1,CASSLQTSGNEQFF,TGCGCCAGCAGCTTGCAGACTAGCGGCAATGAGCAGTTCTTC
NA,TRBV5-1,TRBD2,TRBJ2-5,CASSVGTSGRAVETQYF,TGCGCCAGCAGCGTGGGGACTAGCGGGAGGGCCGTTGAGACCCAGTACTTC
NA,TRBV9,NA,TRBJ1-4,CASSVDSGNEKLFF,TGTGCCAGCAGCGTAGACAGCGGGAATGAAAAACTGTTTTTT
NA,TRBV10-3,TRBD1,TRBJ2-7,CAINDRDRGLYEQYF,TGTGCCATAAATGACCGGGACAGGGGGCTCTACGAGCAGTACTTC
NA,TRBV27,TRBD2,TRBJ2-7,CASSLMGLAGRSSYEQYF,TGTGCCAGCAGTTTAATGGGACTAGCGGGGAGGAGCTCCTACGAGCAGTACTTC
NA,TRBV4-3,TRBD1,TRBJ1-4,CASSRGTGAGEKLFF,TGCGCCAGCAGCCGGGGGACAGGTGCTGGGGAAAAACTGTTTTTT
NA,TRBV5-6,NA,TRBJ1-1,CASSLGHANTEAFF,TGTGCCAGCAGCTTGGGACACGCGAACACTGAAGCTTTCTTT
NA,TRBV5-1,TRBD2,TRBJ2-1,CASSLSTSGPNEQFF,TGCGCCAGCAGCTTGAGTACTAGCGGACCCAATGAGCAGTTCTTC
NA,TRBV18,TRBD1,TRBJ1-1,CASSMDRLNTEAFF,TGTGCCAGCTCAATGGACAGGCTGAACACTGAAGCTTTCTTT
once,TRBV3-1/TRBV3-2,NA,TRBJ2-1,CASSRSGPHYNEQFF,TGTGCCAGCAGCCGAAGCGGGCCGCACTACAATGAGCAGTTCTTC
few,TRBV18,TRBD1,TRBJ1-5,CASSPDRVGNQPQHF,TGTGCCAGCTCACCAGACAGGGTGGGAAATCAGCCCCAGCATTTT
NA,TRBV7-6,NA,TRBJ2-7,CASSFKPQGAVPYEQYF,TGTGCCAGCAGCTTCAAACCACAGGGAGCTGTCCCCTACGAGCAGTACTTC
NA,TRBV6-2/TRBV6-3,TRBD1,TRBJ1-4,CASSSTGGGGKLFF,TGTGCCAGCAGTTCGACAGGGGGCGGCGGAAAACTGTTTTTT
NA,TRBV6-4,TRBD1,TRBJ1-2,CASSGQGSGYTF,TGTGCCAGCAGCGGACAGGGGTCTGGCTACACCTTC
NA,TRBV19,NA,TRBJ1-1,CASLQVTEAFF,TGTGCCTCTCTCCAGGTCACTGAAGCTTTCTTT